This TCR beta chain was documented in a study of T cell responses to AZD1222 COVID-19 vaccine. As to this clone: No antigen is known for it.

J was trimmed by 3 bases and V by 6 bases; bases with no gene match: 0. The CDR3 totals 14 residues. CDR1 and CDR2 (germline): ENHRY, SYGVKD. Produced via immunoSEQ multiplex PCR; TCRdb's table is partial and in-frame only. Among about 130,000 clones, roughly 85% were seen once, and the ten largest hold 7.9%. The study's findings and limits: The study found Spike-specific TCR breadth and depth rose after two AZD1222 doses. Sampling that yielded the repertoires occurred only after the peak T cell response.

The sample here was peripheral blood, taken 28 days after the second dose of the MenACWY control vaccine. The chain is built from TRBV10-3 and TRBJ2-5; TRBD2 matches 14 bases. The source is an adult who received the MenACWY meningococcal vaccine as a control. As DNA, the CDR3 is TGTGCCATCAGGGGACTAGCGGGGGAAGAGACCCAGTACTTC. It codes for CAIRGLAGEETQYF.